This TCR beta chain emerged from a study of early T cells in non-severe SARS-CoV-2 infection. Overall study: Sequencing targeted bulk RNA from unsorted whole blood, leaving chains unpaired. Study observations and caveats: VDJdb-based matching was biased toward anti-spike CD8 responses and missed private and CD4 specificities.

Turning to this clonotype: Its target is not known.

The germline V gene has CDR1 MDHEN and CDR2 SYDVKM. V lost 6 bases to trimming and J lost 1 base, with 13 bases between them. The length of the CDR3 is 14 residues. Attachment of unique molecular identifiers was made to individual cDNA molecules. TCRdb redid the calling of the 5' RACE reads with MiXCR, one entry per CDR3 protein. This table has some 73,000 distinct CDR3 sequences, 9.5% to 15% appearing once. The specimen sequenced was whole blood. This chain joins TRBV28 and TRBJ2-7; a possible D gene is TRBD2 (6 bases). The sequence was collected from an adult who was a healthcare worker with PCR-confirmed SARS-CoV-2 infection or an uninfected control (not recorded which). The CDR3 sequence is CASRLASKSYEQYF. The CDR3 nucleotides are TGTGCCAGCAGACTAGCTAGCAAATCCTACGAGCAGTACTTC.